This entry is about one TCR beta chain. The ends were cut back, 3 bases at V and 1 base at J, with 18 bases in the middle. This CDR3 comprises 17 residues. This specimen comes from a study of CD8+ T cells in alopecia areata. Treatment defined: oral pan-JAK inhibitor, 5-10 mg twice daily. The authors extracted RNA and reverse transcribed it into cDNA as the sequencing template. Libraries were prepared by immunoSEQ multiplex PCR; TCRdb keeps only in-frame clonotypes and omits some of them. The repertoire consists of over 100,000 clones, with about 50% occurring once and the leading ten covering approximately 0.5%.

The sample in question was CD4+ T cells sorted from blood, obtained at week 4, from a patient treated with tofacitinib. The receptor's source is a human donor with alopecia areata. V is TRBV23-1 and J is TRBJ1-1; no clear D. TRBV23-1 is labeled an ORF, and its function is uncertain. CDR3 in DNA: TGCGCCAGCAGTCACCCGAGCCCCTACCTGCCGAACACTGAAGCTTTCTTT. This sequence encodes CASSHPSPYLPNTEAFF.